The sample holds many counts of the clone carrying this T cell receptor (beta chain). Its antigen is unidentified. This entry is derived from a study of T cells in Graves' hyperthyroidism and ophthalmopathy. The germline gives CDR1 MNHNS, CDR2 SASEGT. Trimming cost V 3 bases and J 4 bases, with 5 bases left between them. The CDR3 runs to 12 residues. TCR beta CDR3 sequences were amplified from RNA transcripts. The HTBI primer set served for first-round RT-PCR of the TCR CDR3. TCRdb re-derived calls from the multiplex PCR reads in MiXCR, one entry per CDR3 protein. The sample lists 350,000 to 400,000 distinct CDR3 sequences; around 14% were seen once. Study-level results: The majority of expanded thyroid clonotypes above 0.001 also appeared in blood.

The sequenced sample consisted of blood. The chain has TRBV6-1 and TRBJ2-3; no clear D. The receptor comes from a woman younger than 45 with Graves' hyperthyroidism. CDR3 DNA sequence: TGTGCCAGCAGTGACTACTCAGATACGCAGTATTTT. Protein sequence: CASSDYSDTQYF.